Reported below is one T cell receptor beta chain. V lost 3 bases and J lost 5, with 16 bases in between. Germline V gene sequence: CDR1 MGHDK, CDR2 SYGVNS. This CDR3 spans 15 amino acids. This sample was taken from a study of blood T cell repertoires in COVID-19. The overall study: Acute-phase and convalescent COVID-19 samples originated in the United States, Italy and Spain.

As originally analysed: The assay estimated nucleated cells by amplifying reference gene primers. Only in-frame clones appear in the TCRdb table, and some are missing; sequencing was by immunoSEQ multiplex PCR. From that table come the V and J calls and clone size; the DNA was used to work out D and trimming. The sample yields under 250,000 clones, around 80% seen once. The J gene is TRBJ2-5, the V gene TRBV25-1; maybe TRBD1 (6 bases). The clonotype originates from a man in his forties or fifties with acute or convalescent COVID-19. Sequences were obtained from peripheral blood. CDR3 sequence: CASSDPGQQAETQYF. The DNA for the CDR3 is TGTGCCAGCAGTGATCCCGGACAGCAGGCGGAGACCCAGTACTTC.